The 3 T cell receptor beta chains below come from one sample, sequenced in a study of cytomegalovirus exposure and HLA in healthy donors. Clones were sequenced by immunoSEQ multiplex PCR, and TCRdb holds only the in-frame ones, with some missing. In the table there are over 200,000 clones, roughly 88% of which are singletons. Sequenced sample: PBMCs. The receptors derive from a woman aged 18-29 years in good health and CMV-seronegative.

This chain uses TRBV5-5 with TRBJ2-7; tentative D call: TRBD2 (7 bases). Trimming took 2 bases from V and 0 from J, leaving 18 bases between them. CDR3 length: 17 residues. Germline CDR1 SGHKS, CDR2 YYEKEE (reference sequence). The CDR3 sequence is CASSLGFGGGSSYEQYF. The DNA of the CDR3 is TGTGCCAGCAGCTTAGGTTTTGGGGGCGGGAGCTCCTACGAGCAGTACTTC.

The chain combines TRBV4-1 with TRBJ1-2; perhaps TRBD1 as D (6 bases). The length of the CDR3 is 17 residues. Trimming left V 0 bases short and J 3 bases short, with 17 bases between. Per germline, CDR1 MGHRA and CDR2 YSYEKL. The CDR3 bases are TGCGCCAGCAGCCAAGATGGGGCCAGGGGCGACTACTATGGCTACACCTTC. Its protein product is CASSQDGARGDYYGYTF.

This rearrangement joins TRBV7-9 to TRBJ1-1; D unresolved. The V and J ends lost 0 bases and 3 bases respectively, with 11 bases between them. Germline V gene data show CDR1 as SEHNR and CDR2 as FQNEAQ (reference sequence). The CDR3 loop spans 15 amino acids. The CDR3 DNA reads as TGTGCCAGCAGCTTAGCGACGGGTAGAGACACTGAAGCTTTCTTT. Translation gives CASSLATGRDTEAFF. Supplemented by reference TRBV7-9 and TRBJ1-1, the full variable domain reads DTGVSQNPRHKITKRGQNVTFRCDPISEHNRLYWYRQTLGQGPEFLTYFQNEAQLEKSRLLSDRFSAERPKGSFSTLEIQRTEQGDSAMYLCASSLATGRDTEAFFGQGTRLTVV.